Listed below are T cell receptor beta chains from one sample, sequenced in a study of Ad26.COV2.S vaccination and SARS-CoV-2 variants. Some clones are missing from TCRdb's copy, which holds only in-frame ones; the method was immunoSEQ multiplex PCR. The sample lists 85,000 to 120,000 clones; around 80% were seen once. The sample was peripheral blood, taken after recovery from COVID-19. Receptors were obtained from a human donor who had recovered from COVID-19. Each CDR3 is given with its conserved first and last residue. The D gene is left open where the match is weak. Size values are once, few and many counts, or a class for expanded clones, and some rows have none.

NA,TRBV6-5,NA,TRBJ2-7,TGTGCCAGCAGTTACTCGAGTGGGGGCGGCCTCGAGCAGTACTTC,CASSYSSGGGLEQYF
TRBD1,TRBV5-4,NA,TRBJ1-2,TGTGCCAGCAGCTCCGCCGGGACAGAGTATGGCTACACCTTC,CASSSAGTEYGYTF
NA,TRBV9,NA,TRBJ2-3,TGTGCCAGCACCCCAGGGGGGGGCACAGATACGCAGTATTTT,CASTPGGGTDTQYF
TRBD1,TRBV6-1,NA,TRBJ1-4,TGTGCCAGCAGTGAAGGGAGAGCGGTGGGACAGGACAATGAAAAACTGTTTTTT,CASSEGRAVGQDNEKLFF
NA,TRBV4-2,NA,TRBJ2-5,TGTGCCAGCAGCCTAGATGAGGCCCAAGAGACCCAGTACTTC,CASSLDEAQETQYF
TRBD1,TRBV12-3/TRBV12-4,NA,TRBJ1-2,TGTGCCAGCCAAACCGGGACAGCCCTAGCCGGCACCTTC,CASQTGTALAGTF
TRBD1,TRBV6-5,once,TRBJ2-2,TGTGCCAGCAGAAAAGGACAGGTGAACACCGGGGAGCTGTTTTTT,CASRKGQVNTGELFF
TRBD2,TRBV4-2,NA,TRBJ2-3,TGTGCCAGCAGCCAAGATCCCGAAGCGGGGGCCGCAGATACGCAGTATTTT,CASSQDPEAGAADTQYF
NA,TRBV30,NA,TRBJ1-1,TGTGCCTGGAGTCGGGAAGGTCGTGCTGAAGCTTTCTTT,CAWSREGRAEAFF
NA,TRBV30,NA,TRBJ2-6,TGTGCCTGGAGTGTAAGCATCTCTGGGGCCAACGTCCTGACTTTC,CAWSVSISGANVLTF
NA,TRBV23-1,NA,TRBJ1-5,TGCGCCAGCAGTCAATCGATCGGGAGGGTAAGTAGCAATCAGCCCCAGCATTTT,CASSQSIGRVSSNQPQHF
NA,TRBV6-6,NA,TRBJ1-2,TGTGCCAGCAGTTACTCTGCAGGGGCCAACTATGGCTACACCTTC,CASSYSAGANYGYTF
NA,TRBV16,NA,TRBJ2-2,TGTGCCAGCAGCCAATCGGCGGGGCCCGGGGAGCTGTTTTTT,CASSQSAGPGELFF
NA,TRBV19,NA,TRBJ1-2,TGTGCCAGTATGGGCCCGGCGGAAGGCTACACCTTC,CASMGPAEGYTF
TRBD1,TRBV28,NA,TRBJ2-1,TGTGCCAGCAGTCCGGGGCCACCCAGGGGGAATGAGCAGTTCTTC,CASSPGPPRGNEQFF
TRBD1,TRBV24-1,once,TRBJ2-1,TGTGCCACCAGTGCCGGGACAGGGGGCTTCGCTTATGAGCAGTTCTTC,CATSAGTGGFAYEQFF
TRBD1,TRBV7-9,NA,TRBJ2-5,TGTGCCATCGACAGGGGGGAGACCCAGTACTTC,CAIDRGETQYF
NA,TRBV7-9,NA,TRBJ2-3,TGTGCCAGCAGCGAAATTTTCTCAGGGGCGGGAGGCACAGATACGCAGTATTTT,CASSEIFSGAGGTDTQYF
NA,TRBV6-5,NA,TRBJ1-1,TGTGCCAGCAGGTGGACGGAGAACACTGAAGCTTTCTTT,CASRWTENTEAFF
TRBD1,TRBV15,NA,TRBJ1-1,TGTGCCACCAGCCCTTTAGGTGTCCCGGGACAGGGGTCGAACACTGAAGCTTTCTTT,CATSPLGVPGQGSNTEAFF
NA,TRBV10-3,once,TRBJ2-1,TGTGCCATCAGAAAGGGACACTCGGCAGACAATGAGCAGTTCTTC,CAIRKGHSADNEQFF
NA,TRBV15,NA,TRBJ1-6,TGTGCCACCAGCAGAGACAGGGTCGGTAATTCACCCCTCCACTTT,CATSRDRVGNSPLHF
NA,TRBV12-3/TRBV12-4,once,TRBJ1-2,TGTGCCAGTTCCAGGACAACAAACTATGGCTACACCTTC,CASSRTTNYGYTF
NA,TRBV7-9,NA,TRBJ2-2,TGTGCCAGCAGCGGCCGAAACACCGGGGAGCTGTTTTTT,CASSGRNTGELFF
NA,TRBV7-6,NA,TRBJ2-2,TGTGCCAGCAGCTTGGGCATAGCAGAGAGCCCCGGGGAGCTGTTTTTT,CASSLGIAESPGELFF
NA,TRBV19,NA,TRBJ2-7,TGTGCCAGTAGTATAGTTTGGTCGAGATCCTACGAGCAGTACTTC,CASSIVWSRSYEQYF
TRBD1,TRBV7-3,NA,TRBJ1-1,TGTGCCAGCAGCCCACAGGGACAGGGACTTATGAACACTGAAGCTTTCTTT,CASSPQGQGLMNTEAFF
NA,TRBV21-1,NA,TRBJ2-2,TGTGCCAGCAGCGTGGACAGGGAGGGCGCGAACACCGGGGAGCTGTTTTTT,CASSVDREGANTGELFF
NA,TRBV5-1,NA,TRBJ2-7,TGCGCCAGCAGCTTGCAGATCCAGGGAGAGCAGTACTTC,CASSLQIQGEQYF
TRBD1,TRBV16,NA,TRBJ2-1,TGTGCCAGCAGCCGGACAGGGGGCTCGGACTACAATGAGCAGTTCTTC,CASSRTGGSDYNEQFF
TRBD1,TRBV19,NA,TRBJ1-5,TGTGCCACGTCGCGGGACAGGGAAGGGCAGCCCCAGCATTTT,CATSRDREGQPQHF
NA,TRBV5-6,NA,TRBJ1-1,TGTGCCAGCAGCGCCGGGGTAGGGGCTGAAGCTTTCTTT,CASSAGVGAEAFF
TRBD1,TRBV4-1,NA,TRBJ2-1,TGCGCCAGCAGCCAAGATTACGGGACAGGGATCGATGAGCAGTTCTTC,CASSQDYGTGIDEQFF
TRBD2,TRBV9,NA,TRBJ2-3,TGTGCCAGCAGCTCAAGCGGGGTCGCAGATACGCAGTATTTT,CASSSSGVADTQYF
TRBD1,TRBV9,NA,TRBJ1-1,TGTGCCAGCAGCTTAGGACAGGAAACTGAAGCTTTCTTT,CASSLGQETEAFF
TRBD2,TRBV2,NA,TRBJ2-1,TGTGCCAGCAGAGCGGGGGGGAGCTCCTACAATGAGCAGTTCTTC,CASRAGGSSYNEQFF
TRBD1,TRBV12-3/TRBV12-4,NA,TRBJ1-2,TGTGCCAGCAGGTCGACAGGGAACTATGGCTACACCTTC,CASRSTGNYGYTF
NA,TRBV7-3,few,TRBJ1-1,TGTGCCAGCAGCTTGTCAGGGGACACTGAAGCTTTCTTT,CASSLSGDTEAFF
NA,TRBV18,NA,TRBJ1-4,TGTGCCAGCGTGCAGATGGGAAAACTGTTTTTT,CASVQMGKLFF
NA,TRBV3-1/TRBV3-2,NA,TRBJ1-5,TGTGCCAGCAGCCAAGATGAGGTTCAGCCCCAGCATTTT,CASSQDEVQPQHF
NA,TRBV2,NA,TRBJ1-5,TGTGCCAGCAGTGAAAGTCGAGGGAGCCACAATCAGCCCCAGCATTTT,CASSESRGSHNQPQHF